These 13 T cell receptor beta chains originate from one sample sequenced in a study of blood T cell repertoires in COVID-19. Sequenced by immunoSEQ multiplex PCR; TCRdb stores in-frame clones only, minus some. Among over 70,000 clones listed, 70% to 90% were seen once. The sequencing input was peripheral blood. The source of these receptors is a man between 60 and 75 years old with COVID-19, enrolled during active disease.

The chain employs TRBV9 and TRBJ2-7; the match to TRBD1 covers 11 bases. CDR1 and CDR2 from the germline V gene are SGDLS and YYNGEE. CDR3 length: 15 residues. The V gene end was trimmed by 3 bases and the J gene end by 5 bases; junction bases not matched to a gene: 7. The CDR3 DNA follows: TGTGCCAGCAGCGCTGGGGGACAGGGGGTGGACGAGCAGTACTTC. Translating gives CASSAGGQGVDEQYF.

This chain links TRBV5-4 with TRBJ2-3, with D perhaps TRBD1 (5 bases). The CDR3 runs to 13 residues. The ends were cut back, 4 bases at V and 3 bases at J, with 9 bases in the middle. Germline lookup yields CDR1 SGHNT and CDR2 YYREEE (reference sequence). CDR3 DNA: TGTGCCAGCAGCGTCCAGGGAACAGATACGCAGTATTTT. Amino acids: CASSVQGTDTQYF.

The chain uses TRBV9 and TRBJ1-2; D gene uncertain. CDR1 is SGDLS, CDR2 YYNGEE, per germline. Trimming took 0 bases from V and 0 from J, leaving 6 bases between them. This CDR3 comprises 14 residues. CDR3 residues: CASSVDFANYGYTF. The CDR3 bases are TGTGCCAGCAGCGTAGACTTTGCTAACTATGGCTACACCTTC.

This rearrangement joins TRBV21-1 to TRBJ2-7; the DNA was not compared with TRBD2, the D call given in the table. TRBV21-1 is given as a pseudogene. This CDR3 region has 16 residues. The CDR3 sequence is CASSDLRGTRSYEQYF. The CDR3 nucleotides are TGTGCCAGCAGCGACCTACGGGGGACGAGGTCCTACGAGCAGTACTTC.

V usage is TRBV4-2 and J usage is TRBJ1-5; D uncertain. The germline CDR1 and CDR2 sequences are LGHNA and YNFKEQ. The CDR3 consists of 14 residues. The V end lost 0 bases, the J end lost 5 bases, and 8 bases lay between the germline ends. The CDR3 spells CASSQDRGYQPQHF. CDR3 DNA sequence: TGTGCCAGCAGCCAAGATCGGGGTTATCAGCCCCAGCATTTT.

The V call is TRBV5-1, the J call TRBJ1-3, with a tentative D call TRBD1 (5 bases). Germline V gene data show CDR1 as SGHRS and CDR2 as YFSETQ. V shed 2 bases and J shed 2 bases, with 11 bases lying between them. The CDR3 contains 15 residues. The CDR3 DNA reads TGCGCCAGCAGCTTTGGGGGAGGAACTGGAAACACCATATATTTT. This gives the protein CASSFGGGTGNTIYF.

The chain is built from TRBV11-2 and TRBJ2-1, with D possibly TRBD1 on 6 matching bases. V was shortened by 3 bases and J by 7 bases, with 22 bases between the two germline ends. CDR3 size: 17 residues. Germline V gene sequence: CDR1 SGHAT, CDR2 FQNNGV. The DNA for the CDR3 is TGTGCCAGCAGCTTGGGTTCCCGAGGACAGTTTTTGAATGAGCAGTTCTTC. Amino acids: CASSLGSRGQFLNEQFF.

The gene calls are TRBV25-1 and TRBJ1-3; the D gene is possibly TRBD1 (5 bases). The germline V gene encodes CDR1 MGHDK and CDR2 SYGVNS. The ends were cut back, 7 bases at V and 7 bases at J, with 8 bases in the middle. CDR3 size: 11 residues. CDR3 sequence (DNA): TGTGCCAGCAAGGAGGGGAACACCATATATTTT. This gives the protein CASKEGNTIYF.

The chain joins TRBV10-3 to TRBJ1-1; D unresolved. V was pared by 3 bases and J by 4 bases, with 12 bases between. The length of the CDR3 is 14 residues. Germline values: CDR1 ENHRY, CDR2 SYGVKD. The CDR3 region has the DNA TGTGCCATCAGTGAACGGGGAGCCAGCACTGAAGCTTTCTTT. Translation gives CAISERGASTEAFF.

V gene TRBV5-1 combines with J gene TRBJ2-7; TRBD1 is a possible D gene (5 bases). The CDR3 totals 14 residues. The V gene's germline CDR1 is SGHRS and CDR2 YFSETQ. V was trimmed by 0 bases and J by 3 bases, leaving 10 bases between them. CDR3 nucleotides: TGCGCCAGCAGCTTGGGACAGACGGTCTACGAGCAGTACTTC. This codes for CASSLGQTVYEQYF.

CDR3 nucleotide sequence: TGCGCCAGCAGCTTGGACCTGGGCCAAGATGGGTACTCTGGGGCCAACGTCCTGACTTTC. Protein: CASSLDLGQDGYSGANVLTF. V is TRBV5-1 and J is TRBJ2-6; D gene ambiguous. CDR3 size: 20 residues. In germline, CDR1 is SGHRS, CDR2 YFSETQ. V gave up 0 bases and J gave up 0 bases, with 19 bases separating them.

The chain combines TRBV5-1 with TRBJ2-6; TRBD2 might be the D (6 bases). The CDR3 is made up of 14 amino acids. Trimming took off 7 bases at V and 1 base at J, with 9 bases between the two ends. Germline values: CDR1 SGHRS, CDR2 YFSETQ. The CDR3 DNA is TGCGCCAGCTCCGGAGGGTCTGGGGCCAACGTCCTGACTTTC. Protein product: CASSGGSGANVLTF.

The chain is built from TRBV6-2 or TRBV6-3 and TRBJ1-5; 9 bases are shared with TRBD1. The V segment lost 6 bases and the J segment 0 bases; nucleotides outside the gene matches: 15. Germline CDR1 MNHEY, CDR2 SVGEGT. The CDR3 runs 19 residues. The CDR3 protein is CASSPRNRGPTYSNQPQHF. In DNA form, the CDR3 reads TGTGCCAGCAGCCCTCGAAACAGGGGGCCGACCTATAGCAATCAGCCCCAGCATTTT.